These 22 T cell receptor beta chains share one sample of origin, sequenced in a study of T cell responses to AZD1222 COVID-19 vaccine. This table comes from immunoSEQ multiplex PCR, and its TCRdb copy is limited to in-frame clones, with some not included. Counted here are 90,000 to 150,000 clones, about 90% occurring once; the ten biggest clones make up approximately 7.9%. The material sequenced was peripheral blood, taken 28 days after the second AZD1222 dose. These receptors were taken from an adult who received the AZD1222 COVID-19 vaccine.

This rearrangement joins TRBV7-9 to TRBJ1-3, with D unresolved. Germline V gives CDR1 SEHNR, CDR2 FQNEAQ (reference sequence). V was pared by 5 bases and J by 8 bases, with 7 bases between. This CDR3 contains 11 residues. In DNA form, the CDR3 reads TGTGCCAGCAGCGACGGGGACACCATATATTTT. Translated, it gives CASSDGDTIYF.

The chain couples TRBV9 to TRBJ1-3, with D possibly matching TRBD1 (5 bases). Germline lookup yields CDR1 SGDLS and CDR2 YYNGEE. The V end was cut by 3 bases, the J end by 2 bases, with 15 bases between. This CDR3 has 16 amino acids. CDR3 coding DNA: TGTGCCAGCAGCGCAGGAGGGGCTGGAGCTGGAAACACCATATATTTT. This sequence encodes CASSAGGAGAGNTIYF.

The rearrangement uses TRBV5-5 and TRBJ1-1, with TRBD1 as a possible D gene (5 bases). CDR1 and CDR2 (germline): SGHKS, YYEKEE (reference sequence). Trimming cost V 4 bases and J 4 bases, with 14 bases left between them. The CDR3 loop spans 14 amino acids. The CDR3 DNA sequence: TGTGCCAGCAGCCTTCGACCGGGACCCACTGAAGCTTTCTTT. This encodes CASSLRPGPTEAFF.

This sequence joins TRBV5-1 and TRBJ1-1; the D is unclear. Germline CDR1 SGHRS, CDR2 YFSETQ. CDR3 length: 13 residues. V lost 6 bases to trimming and J lost 2 bases, with 11 bases between them. CDR3 coding DNA: TGCGCCAGCAACCCGACGTCAAACACTGAAGCTTTCTTT. Translated, it gives CASNPTSNTEAFF.

The gene calls are TRBV7-8 and TRBJ1-5, with D perhaps matching TRBD1 (6 bases). V was trimmed by 5 bases and J by 6 bases, leaving 20 bases between them. The CDR3 runs to 16 residues. The germline CDR1 and CDR2 sequences are SGHVS and FQNEAQ. The CDR3 DNA reads TGTGCCAGCAGCAAACGGCAGCAGGGGAAGGCTCAGCCCCAGCATTTT. It yields the protein CASSKRQQGKAQPQHF.

The chain joins TRBV24-1 to TRBJ1-1, with D hard to call. The CDR3 runs to 13 residues. Germline V gives CDR1 KGHDR, CDR2 SFDVKD. Trimming pared 1 base from V and 0 bases from J, leaving 2 bases between. Written as DNA, the CDR3 is TGTGCCACCAGTGATTTCTTGAACACTGAAGCTTTCTTT. It is translated as CATSDFLNTEAFF.

V is TRBV24-1 and J is TRBJ2-7; 10 bases are shared with TRBD1. Germline V gives CDR1 KGHDR, CDR2 SFDVKD. Trimming cost V 4 bases and J 7 bases; bases outside gene matches: 9. This CDR3 has 15 amino acids. The CDR3 nucleotides are TGTGCCACCAGTGACCCGGGACAGGGGCTGCGGGAGCAGTACTTC. Protein sequence: CATSDPGQGLREQYF.

V gene TRBV15 combines with J gene TRBJ2-3, with TRBD2 as a possible D gene (5 bases). V was shortened by 4 bases and J by 3 bases, with 20 bases between the two germline ends. Germline loops: CDR1 LNHNV, CDR2 YYDKDF (reference sequence). There are 17 residues in the CDR3. The CDR3 DNA sequence: TGTGCCACCAGCAACGGGAAGGACGGCGTTCTAACAGATACGCAGTATTTT. Amino acids: CATSNGKDGVLTDTQYF. Variable domain in full (rest from reference TRBV15 and TRBJ2-3): DAMVIQNPRYQVTQFGKPVTLSCSQTLNHNVMYWYQQKSSQAPKLLFHYYDKDFNNEADTPDNFQSRRPNTSFCFLDIRSPGLGDTAMYLCATSNGKDGVLTDTQYFGPGTRLTVL.

This chain links TRBV6-5 with TRBJ1-3; 7 bases match TRBD1. Germline V gene data show CDR1 as MNHEY and CDR2 as SVGAGI. The CDR3 contains 16 residues. Germline trimming cut 4 bases from V and 3 bases from J; bases unmatched to any gene: 9. The DNA of the CDR3 is TGTGCCAGCAGTTCCCAGGGACAGAGCCATGGAAACACCATATATTTT. The encoded protein is CASSSQGQSHGNTIYF.

V usage is TRBV3-1 (or the pseudogene TRBV3-2) and J usage is TRBJ1-6, with D possibly matching TRBD1 (5 bases). The CDR3 loop spans 16 amino acids. V was trimmed by 0 bases and J by 4 bases, leaving 10 bases between them. Germline lookup yields CDR1 LGHDT and CDR2 YNNKEL (reference sequence). The CDR3 here is CASSQDWDRYNSPLHF. In nucleotides, the CDR3 is TGTGCCAGCAGCCAAGACTGGGACCGATATAATTCACCCCTCCACTTT.

The chain is built from TRBV28 and TRBJ2-7; D gene uncertain. The CDR3 length is 16 residues. V was shortened by 3 bases and J by 1 base, with 16 bases between the two germline ends. CDR1 MDHEN and CDR2 SYDVKM come from the germline V gene. The DNA for the CDR3 is TGTGCCAGCAGTTTCCACCTTGGGGAATTATCCTACGAGCAGTACTTC. This gives the protein CASSFHLGELSYEQYF.

The chain's CDR3 is CASSGGVNTGELFF. CDR3 sequence (DNA): TGTGCCAGCAGTGGGGGCGTGAACACCGGGGAGCTGTTTTTT. The rearrangement joins TRBV2 to TRBJ2-2; the D gene is possibly TRBD1 (5 bases). This CDR3 is 14 amino acids long. The germline gives CDR1 SNHLY, CDR2 FYNNEI. V dropped 4 bases and J dropped 1 base, with 7 bases sitting between them.

J is TRBJ2-5 and V is TRBV7-2; no clear D. The CDR3 length is 12 residues. Trimming left V 5 bases short and J 5 bases short, with 9 bases between. Germline loops: CDR1 SGHTA, CDR2 FQGNSA. The CDR3 bases are TGTGCCAGCAGCCTCCACCGGGAGACCCAGTACTTC. Its translation: CASSLHRETQYF.

The V and J genes are TRBV28 and TRBJ1-1; TRBD1 aligns across 7 bases. Germline V gene sequence: CDR1 MDHEN, CDR2 SYDVKM. The CDR3 contains 15 residues. V gave up 1 base and J gave up 5 bases; unmatched junction bases: 7. The CDR3 is CASSLSRTGPTEAFF. CDR3 DNA sequence: TGTGCCAGCAGTTTATCCCGGACAGGACCGACTGAAGCTTTCTTT.

This chain uses TRBV5-1 with TRBJ1-4; D possibly corresponds to TRBD1 (6 bases). The CDR3 contains 17 residues. CDR1 and CDR2 (germline): SGHRS, YFSETQ. Between the trimmed V and J ends, which lost 3 bases and 0 bases, there was a span of 15 bases. In nucleotides, the CDR3 is TGCGCCAGCAGCTCCGTCCCGGGACAAGCAACTAATGAAAAACTGTTTTTT. The encoded protein is CASSSVPGQATNEKLFF.

CDR3 region: CASILYGKAFF. CDR3 DNA sequence: TGTGCCAGCATCCTCTATGGGAAAGCTTTCTTT. The chain joins TRBV27 to TRBJ1-1, with D hard to call. This CDR3 is 11 amino acids long. The V gene lost 7 bases and the J gene lost 9 bases, with 12 bases spanning the gap. CDR1 and CDR2 (germline): MNHEY, SMNVEV (reference sequence).

The chain recombines TRBV9 with TRBJ2-1; 9 nucleotides match TRBD1. V trimming: 2 bases; J trimming: 6 bases; junction bases outside the gene matches: 15. The CDR3 is made up of 18 amino acids. Per the germline V gene, CDR1 is SGDLS and CDR2 is YYNGEE. CDR3 in DNA: TGTGCCAGCAGCGTCCTAGGGGGACAGGGAATCCGGAGCAATGAGCAGTTCTTC. It is translated as CASSVLGGQGIRSNEQFF.

The CDR3 DNA sequence: TGTGCCAGTAGTATAGAACAGCGGGCGAACACCATATATTTT. This encodes CASSIEQRANTIYF. The chain recombines TRBV19 with TRBJ1-3, with no clear D. V lost 0 bases, J lost 7 bases, and 10 bases lay in between. This CDR3 spans 14 amino acids. Germline CDR1 reads LNHDA; CDR2 reads SQIVND (reference sequence).

The V and J genes are TRBV12-3 or TRBV12-4 and TRBJ1-5; unclear D gene. Between the trimmed V and J ends, which lost 7 bases and 0 bases, there was a span of 4 bases. The CDR3 loop spans 12 amino acids. This CDR3 reads CASTDSNQPQHF. The CDR3 nucleotides read TGTGCCAGCACGGATAGCAATCAGCCCCAGCATTTT.

The V and J genes are TRBV25-1 and TRBJ2-1, with D unclear. Germline V lookup: CDR1 MGHDK, CDR2 SYGVNS. Between the trimmed V and J ends, which lost 2 bases and 0 bases, there was a span of 17 bases. This CDR3 is built from 18 residues. Here the CDR3 reads CASSEIPAEDSSYNEQFF. The CDR3 region has the DNA TGTGCCAGCAGTGAAATTCCGGCAGAGGATAGCTCCTACAATGAGCAGTTCTTC.

V and J are TRBV19 and TRBJ1-1, with D maybe TRBD1 (5 bases). This CDR3 contains 15 residues. Germline assignment: CDR1 LNHDA and CDR2 SQIVND (reference sequence). Trimming removed 6 bases at V and 1 base at J, with 15 bases between. Here the CDR3 reads CASSSKGRANTEAFF. The CDR3, as DNA: TGTGCCAGTAGCTCCAAGGGCAGGGCGAACACTGAAGCTTTCTTT. The whole variable domain, filled in from reference TRBV19 and TRBJ1-1, reads DGGITQSPKYLFRKEGQNVTLSCEQNLNHDAMYWYRQDPGQGLRLIYYSQIVNDFQKGDIAEGYSVSREKKESFPLTVTSAQKNPTAFYLCASSSKGRANTEAFFGQGTRLTVV.

This clone has more than one count but fewer than ten. V gene TRBV5-6 combines with J gene TRBJ2-1; 9 bases map to TRBD2. J was trimmed by 4 bases and V by 3 bases; bases with no gene match: 5. Germline loops: CDR1 SGHDT, CDR2 YYEEEE. The CDR3 sequence is 15 residues long. The CDR3 spells CASSSLAGEYNEQFF. CDR3 DNA sequence: TGTGCCAGCAGCTCTTTAGCGGGAGAGTACAATGAGCAGTTCTTC.